Listed below are T cell receptor beta chains from one sample, sequenced in a study of CD8 T cells in Susac syndrome. Using its own MiXCR run on the immunoSEQ multiplex PCR reads, TCRdb lists one record per CDR3 protein. The sample records around 150,000 distinct CDR3 sequences, just under 95% being singletons. The source material was CD4+ T cells from PBMCs. Receptors were obtained from a human donor in good health. The conserved cysteine and the conserved F or W are not part of the CDR3 here.

V gene: TRBV5-4
J gene: TRBJ2-5
CDR3 protein: ASSLDGGQQETQY

V gene: TRBV28
J gene: TRBJ2-7
CDR3 protein: ASSQTGTTYEQY

V gene: TRBV13
J gene: TRBJ2-5
CDR3 protein: ASSGGSAGGVPQY

V gene: TRBV6-6
J gene: TRBJ2-3
CDR3 protein: ASSYSGTTDTQY

V gene: TRBV7-2
J gene: TRBJ2-1
CDR3 protein: ASSPGGSGNEQF

V gene: TRBV29-1
J gene: TRBJ1-2
CDR3 protein: SVEGVDYGYT

V gene: TRBV9
J gene: TRBJ2-1
CDR3 protein: ASSARQGGQF

V gene: TRBV20-1
J gene: TRBJ2-7
CDR3 protein: SARGGGNSHTKYEQY

V gene: TRBV30
J gene: TRBJ1-2
CDR3 protein: AWSPINYGYT

V gene: TRBV29-1
J gene: TRBJ2-5
CDR3 protein: SVYRTSGGPGETQY

V gene: TRBV29-1
J gene: TRBJ2-3
CDR3 protein: SVKGGMTDTQY

V gene: TRBV15
J gene: TRBJ2-7
CDR3 protein: ATSRGGNRAVPLVYEQY

V gene: TRBV3-1
J gene: TRBJ2-1
CDR3 protein: ASSPETRAVEQF

V gene: TRBV13
J gene: TRBJ2-6
CDR3 protein: ASSPTGPSGANVLT

V gene: TRBV29-1
J gene: TRBJ2-7
CDR3 protein: SVVGTGYEQY

V gene: TRBV20-1
J gene: TRBJ2-7
CDR3 protein: SARPGQGLLEQY

V gene: TRBV20-1
J gene: TRBJ2-4
CDR3 protein: SATTILAKNIQY

V gene: TRBV19
J gene: TRBJ1-1
CDR3 protein: ASSIQPGGTEAF

V gene: TRBV4-2
J gene: TRBJ1-6
CDR3 protein: ASSQEDRGGNSPLH

V gene: TRBV7-2
J gene: TRBJ2-1
CDR3 protein: ASSPSLAEQF

V gene: TRBV29-1
J gene: TRBJ1-1
CDR3 protein: SARPHADTEAF

V gene: TRBV7-2
J gene: TRBJ2-3
CDR3 protein: ASSSPSGGAPTDTQY

V gene: TRBV20-1
J gene: TRBJ2-5
CDR3 protein: SARDSRGGNQETQH

V gene: TRBV15
J gene: TRBJ1-5
CDR3 protein: ATSRFGGGNQPQH

V gene: TRBV6-5
J gene: TRBJ2-3
CDR3 protein: ASSSEDRGWGTDTQY

V gene: TRBV7-3
J gene: TRBJ2-3
CDR3 protein: ASSLGHSGDTQY

V gene: TRBV20-1
J gene: TRBJ2-5
CDR3 protein: SAPDKRGAHQETQY

V gene: TRBV27
J gene: TRBJ1-6
CDR3 protein: ASSLFGGYNSPLH

V gene: TRBV2
J gene: TRBJ2-1
CDR3 protein: ASSRDRGSSYNEQF

V gene: TRBV30
J gene: TRBJ2-5
CDR3 protein: AWSSGRQTQY

V gene: TRBV27
J gene: TRBJ2-7
CDR3 protein: ASSFSGGYEQY

V gene: TRBV13
J gene: TRBJ1-2
CDR3 protein: ASSLEPQGAKGYT

V gene: TRBV7-2
J gene: TRBJ2-3
CDR3 protein: ASRLLRGGSTDTQY

V gene: TRBV30
J gene: TRBJ1-5
CDR3 protein: AWSVGSGLNQPQH

V gene: TRBV5-1
J gene: TRBJ1-2
CDR3 protein: ASSLERETYGYT

V gene: TRBV7-9
J gene: TRBJ2-2
CDR3 protein: ASSIAGTNTGELF

V gene: TRBV2
J gene: TRBJ2-7
CDR3 protein: ASRDRTGITPEQY

V gene: TRBV9
J gene: TRBJ1-2
CDR3 protein: ASSARQVNYGYT

V gene: TRBV30
J gene: TRBJ2-7
CDR3 protein: AWSVGDEQY

V gene: TRBV29-1
J gene: TRBJ1-1
CDR3 protein: SVEGRGGTEAF

V gene: TRBV20-1
J gene: TRBJ1-5
CDR3 protein: SAIPTTGDQPQH

V gene: TRBV4-3
J gene: TRBJ1-2
CDR3 protein: ASSQDSLANYGYT

V gene: TRBV4-1
J gene: TRBJ2-1
CDR3 protein: ASSQTTRGDEQF

V gene: TRBV5-1
J gene: TRBJ1-1
CDR3 protein: ASSLEGGSSEAF

V gene: TRBV10-3
J gene: TRBJ2-3
CDR3 protein: AISSGTDTQY

V gene: TRBV3-1
J gene: TRBJ1-2
CDR3 protein: ASSPHANYGYT

V gene: TRBV15
J gene: TRBJ1-2
CDR3 protein: ATSRSGGQGDGYT

V gene: TRBV18
J gene: TRBJ2-7
CDR3 protein: ASSPALAGTSSYEQY

V gene: TRBV7-3
J gene: TRBJ2-6
CDR3 protein: ASSWHDSGANVLT

V gene: TRBV2
J gene: TRBJ2-2
CDR3 protein: ASRGLAGELF

V gene: TRBV7-2
J gene: TRBJ1-5
CDR3 protein: ASSLATGSSGQPQH

V gene: TRBV20-1
J gene: TRBJ1-1
CDR3 protein: SASPQTRRNTEAF

V gene: TRBV5-4
J gene: TRBJ2-5
CDR3 protein: ASSSTSDPGGGQTQY